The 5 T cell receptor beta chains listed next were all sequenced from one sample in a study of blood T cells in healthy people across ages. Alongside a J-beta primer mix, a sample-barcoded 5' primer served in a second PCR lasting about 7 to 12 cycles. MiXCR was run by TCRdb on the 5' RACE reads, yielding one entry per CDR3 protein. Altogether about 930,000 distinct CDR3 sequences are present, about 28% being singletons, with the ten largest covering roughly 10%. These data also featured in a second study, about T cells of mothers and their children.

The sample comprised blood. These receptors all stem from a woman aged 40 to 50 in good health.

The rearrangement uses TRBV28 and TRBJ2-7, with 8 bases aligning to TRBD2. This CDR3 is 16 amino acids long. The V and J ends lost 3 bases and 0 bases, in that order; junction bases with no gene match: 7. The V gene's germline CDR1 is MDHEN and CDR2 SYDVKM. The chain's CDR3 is CASSFTGTSSSYEQYF. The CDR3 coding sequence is TGTGCCAGCAGTTTCACCGGGACTAGTAGCTCCTACGAGCAGTACTTC. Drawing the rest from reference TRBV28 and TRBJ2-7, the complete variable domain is DVKVTQSSRYLVKRTGEKVFLECVQDMDHENMFWYRQDPGLGLRLIYFSYDVKMKEKGDIPEGYSVSREKKERFSLILESASTNQTSMYLCASSFTGTSSSYEQYFGPGTRLTVT.

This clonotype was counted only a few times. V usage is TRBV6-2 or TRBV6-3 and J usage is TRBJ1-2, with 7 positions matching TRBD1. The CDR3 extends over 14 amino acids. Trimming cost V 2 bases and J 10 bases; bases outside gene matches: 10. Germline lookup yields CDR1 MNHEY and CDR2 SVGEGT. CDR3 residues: CASSYTDSGTVYTF. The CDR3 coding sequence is TGTGCCAGCAGTTACACAGATTCGGGGACAGTCTACACCTTC.

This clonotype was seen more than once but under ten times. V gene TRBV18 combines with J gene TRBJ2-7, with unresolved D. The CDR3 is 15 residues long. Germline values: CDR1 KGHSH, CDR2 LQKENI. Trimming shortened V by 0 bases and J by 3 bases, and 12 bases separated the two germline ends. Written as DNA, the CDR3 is TGTGCCAGCTCACCACCAAACCCGGGTAACTACGAGCAGTACTTC. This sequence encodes CASSPPNPGNYEQYF. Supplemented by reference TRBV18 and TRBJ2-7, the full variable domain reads NAGVMQNPRHLVRRRGQEARLRCSPMKGHSHVYWYRQLPEEGLKFMVYLQKENIIDESGMPKERFSAEFPKEGPSILRIQQVVRGDSAAYFCASSPPNPGNYEQYFGPGTRLTVT.

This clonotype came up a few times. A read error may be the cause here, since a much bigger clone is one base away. This chain's CDR3 is CSVETGGGIGNSIYF. CDR3 DNA sequence: TGCAGCGTTGAAACGGGGGGCGGAATTGGAAACTCCATATATTTT. The chain combines TRBV29-1 with TRBJ1-3; weak D call: TRBD1 (6 bases). CDR3 length: 15 amino acids. Germline CDR1 and CDR2: SQVTM and ANQGSEA.

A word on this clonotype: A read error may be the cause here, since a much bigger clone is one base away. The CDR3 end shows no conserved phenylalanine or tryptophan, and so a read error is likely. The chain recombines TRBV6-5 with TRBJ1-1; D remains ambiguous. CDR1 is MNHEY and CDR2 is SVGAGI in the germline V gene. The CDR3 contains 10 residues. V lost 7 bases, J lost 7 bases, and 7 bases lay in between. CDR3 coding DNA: TGTGCCAGCATAAAAGGTGAAGCTTTCCTT. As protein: CASIKGEAFL.